This entry concerns a single TCR beta chain. By how much of the sample it makes up, this clonotype is medium-sized (0.01 to 0.1%). Its antigen is currently not known. Base quality data are lacking; no much larger clone is found one base away. V trim: 4 bases; J trim: 6 bases; unmatched bases: 3. The CDR3 contains 12 residues, cysteine and valine counted. Only the CDR3 DNA stays, 36 bases, in frame from base 1. From the germline V gene, CDR1 is SNHLY and CDR2 is FYNNEI. Library construction relied on 5' RACE. These reads were obtained on a NextSeq 500. To allow correction of PCR and sequencing errors, the TCR library protocol tagged every TCR cDNA molecule with a unique molecular identifier. In the paper's pipeline: TCR identification, UMI-based error correction and CDR3 extraction were performed with Decombinator tools. TCRs above a frequency of 2 per 1,000, corresponding to the top 1% of the tumor frequency distribution, were defined as expanded. Rényi diversity was computed with the R vegan package after subsampling each repertoire 100 times to 5,000 TCRs. CDR3 similarity networks were built from amino acid triplet string-kernel similarity, with CDR3s being connected when pairwise similarity was above 0.82. TCRdb reprocessed the public reads (quality trimming at Q25 with fastp, clone calling with MiXCR) and kept in-frame beta chains. Identical CDR3 protein sequences are pooled into one entry, listed with their most common genes and DNA. These V and J calls rely on TCRdb rather than the paper's analysis. The sample profile shows around 26,000 distinct CDR3 sequences; over 6% of them were found once. The ten largest make up more than 13% of the sample.

This record comes from a study of spatial heterogeneity in lung cancer (dated by TCRdb to between 2018 and 2020). Broadly, across the study: Beta-chain transcripts were consistently detected in greater numbers than alpha-chain transcripts, which likely reflected higher beta-chain transcript abundance. In the raw uncorrected reads, each unique combination of TCR and UMI appeared more than ten times on average. The study quantitatively compared TCR alpha and beta repertoires across multiple tumor regions, matched nontumor lung and blood in non-small cell lung cancer. Nonsynonymous mutation counts, determined by whole-exome sequencing of tumor tissue, were related to features of the TCR repertoire. Both alpha and beta chains were TCR-sequenced in 200 to 250 tumor regions, 64 matched nontumor lung samples and over 55 PBMC samples obtained at surgery. Summary of the overall study and its limitations: Ubiquitous expanded tumor TCRs were found in blood more often at tumor resection than at routine follow-up. Confirming at a functional level the hypothesis that regional TCRs recognize regional mutations was considered to require additional single-cell paired TCR alpha and beta sequencing.

This sample's time point label indicates: sample taken at primary tumor resection. Samples were obtained from about 75 patients with early-stage, untreated non-small cell lung cancer from the lung TRACERx cohort. Whole RNA extracted from tumor and nontumor lung tissue, or from cryopreserved PBMC samples, was used for TCR sequencing without cell sorting. A patient was chosen for TCR sequencing only when enough RNA was available from at least two tumor regions. The sample here was PBMCs, taken at surgery. This sequence was found in a male donor with early-stage non-small cell lung cancer. This receptor chain uses TRBV2 and TRBJ2-7, with 7 junctional bases fitting TRBD2. CDR3 region: CASSVGGGEQYV. The DNA sequence follows: TGTGCCAGCAGTGTTGGGGGGGGCGAGCAGTACGTC.